These 4 T cell receptor beta chains were sequenced from one sample in a study of shared clonotypes between healthy human individuals. Measured with immunoSEQ multiplex PCR; TCRdb has only the in-frame clones, and not every one. The table lists over 850,000 clones, 75% to 85% of them singletons. The material sequenced was memory CD4+ T cells from PBMCs. Subset noted: CD45RA-negative fraction. The receptors shown here come from a man between 18 and 35 years old in good health. Some clones in this sample may be carry-over from other donors' samples.

This chain joins TRBV2 and TRBJ2-2, with 7 bases aligning to TRBD2. The germline gives CDR1 SNHLY, CDR2 FYNNEI. V lost 4 bases, J lost 4 bases, and 9 bases stayed unmatched. The CDR3 is made up of 16 amino acids. CDR3 sequence (DNA): TGTGCCAGCAGTGTAGAGGGAGGGGCGGGCACCGGGGAGCTGTTTTTT. It translates to CASSVEGGAGTGELFF.

CDR3 region: CAISVDRGLNQPQHF. As DNA, the CDR3 is TGTGCCATCAGCGTTGACAGGGGGCTGAATCAGCCCCAGCATTTT. The chain employs TRBV10-3 and TRBJ1-5; 10 bases map to TRBD1. Germline values: CDR1 ENHRY, CDR2 SYGVKD. There are 15 residues in the CDR3. V was pared by 6 bases and J by 4 bases, with 6 bases of the junction left unmatched.

This clone was recorded once. The chain joins TRBV5-1 to TRBJ1-1; perhaps TRBD1 as D (5 bases). CDR1 and CDR2 from the germline V gene are SGHRS and YFSETQ. V lost 0 bases to trimming and J lost 6 bases, with 12 bases between them. The CDR3 has 14 residues. This chain's CDR3 is CASSLGGVTAEAFF. CDR3 sequence (DNA): TGCGCCAGCAGCTTGGGGGGTGTGACAGCTGAAGCTTTCTTT.

The rearrangement uses TRBV15 and TRBJ2-7, with 7 nucleotides matching TRBD2. The CDR3 contains 15 residues. The germline gives CDR1 LNHNV, CDR2 YYDKDF (reference sequence). Losses at the gene ends were 0 bases for V and 4 bases for J; bases not matched to a gene: 6. CDR3 in DNA: TGTGCCACCAGCAGAGATCGAGGGGAGGGTTACGAGCAGTACTTC. This translates into CATSRDRGEGYEQYF.